This T cell receptor (beta chain) stems from a study of blood T cell repertoires in COVID-19. The CDR3 has 15 amino acids. V gave up 0 bases and J gave up 4 bases; unmatched junction bases: 1. Germline V gene data show CDR1 as SGHDT and CDR2 as YYEEEE. The repertoire was sequenced with immunoSEQ multiplex PCR; TCRdb's copy has only in-frame clones and lacks some. Of roughly 13,000 clones listed, 90% are singletons. The origin of this receptor is a human donor in a cohort sampled during active COVID-19. The sample comprised peripheral blood. V usage is TRBV5-6 and J usage is TRBJ2-1; 10 nucleotides line up with TRBD2. The CDR3 DNA reads TGTGCCAGCAGCTTGGGACTAGCGGGTTACAATGAGCAGTTCTTC. Its translation: CASSLGLAGYNEQFF.